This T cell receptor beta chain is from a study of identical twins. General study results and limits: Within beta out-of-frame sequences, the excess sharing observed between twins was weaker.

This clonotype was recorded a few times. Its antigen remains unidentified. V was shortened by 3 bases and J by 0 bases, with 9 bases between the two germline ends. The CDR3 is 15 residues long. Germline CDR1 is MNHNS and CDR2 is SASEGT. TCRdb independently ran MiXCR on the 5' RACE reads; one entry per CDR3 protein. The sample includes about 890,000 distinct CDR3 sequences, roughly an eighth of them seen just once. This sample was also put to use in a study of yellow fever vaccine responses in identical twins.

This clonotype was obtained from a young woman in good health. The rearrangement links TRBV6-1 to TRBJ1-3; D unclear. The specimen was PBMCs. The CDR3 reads CASSDGLTSGNTIYF. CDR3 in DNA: TGTGCCAGCAGTGACGGGCTTACCTCTGGAAACACCATATATTTT.